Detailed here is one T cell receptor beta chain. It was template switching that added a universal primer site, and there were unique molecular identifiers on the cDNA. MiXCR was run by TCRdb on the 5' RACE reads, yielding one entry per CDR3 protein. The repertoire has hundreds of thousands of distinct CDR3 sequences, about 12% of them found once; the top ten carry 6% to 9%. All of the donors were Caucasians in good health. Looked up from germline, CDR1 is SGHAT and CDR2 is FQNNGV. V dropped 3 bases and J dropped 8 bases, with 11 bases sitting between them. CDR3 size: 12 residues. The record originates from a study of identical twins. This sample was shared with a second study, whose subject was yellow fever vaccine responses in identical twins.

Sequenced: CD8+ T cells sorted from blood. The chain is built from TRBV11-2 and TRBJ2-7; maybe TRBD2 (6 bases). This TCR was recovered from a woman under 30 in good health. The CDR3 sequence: CASSFETRKQYF. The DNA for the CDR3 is TGTGCCAGCAGCTTTGAGACTAGGAAGCAGTACTTC.